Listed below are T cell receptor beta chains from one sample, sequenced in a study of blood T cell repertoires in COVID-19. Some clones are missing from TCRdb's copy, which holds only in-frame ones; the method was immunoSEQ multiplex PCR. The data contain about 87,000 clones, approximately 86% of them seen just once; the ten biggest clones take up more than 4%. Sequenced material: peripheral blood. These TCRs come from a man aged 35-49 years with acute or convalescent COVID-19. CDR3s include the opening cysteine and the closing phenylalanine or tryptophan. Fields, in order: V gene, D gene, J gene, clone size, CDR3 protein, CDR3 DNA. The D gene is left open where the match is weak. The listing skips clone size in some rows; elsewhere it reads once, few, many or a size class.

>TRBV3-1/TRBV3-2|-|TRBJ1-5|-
CASSLRSVGQPQHF
TGTGCCAGCAGCCTAAGATCCGTCGGGCAGCCCCAGCATTTT
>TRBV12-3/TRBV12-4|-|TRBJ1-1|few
CASSSRGRSFF
TGTGCCAGCAGCTCGAGAGGAAGGAGTTTTTTC
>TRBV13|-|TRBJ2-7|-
CASGPRGSLGEQYF
TGTGCCAGCGGACCCAGGGGATCCCTAGGCGAGCAGTACTTC
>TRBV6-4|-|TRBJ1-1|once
CASSDSAGVGAEAFF
TGTGCCAGCAGTGACTCGGCGGGGGTTGGGGCTGAAGCTTTCTTT
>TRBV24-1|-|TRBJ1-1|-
CATSGLGQAFF
TGTGCCACCAGCGGACTGGGCCAGGCTTTCTTT
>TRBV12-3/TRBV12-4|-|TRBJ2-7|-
CASSLGQIEQYF
TGTGCCAGCAGTTTAGGACAAATCGAGCAGTACTTC
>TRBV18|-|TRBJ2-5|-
CASSSAVILETQYF
TGTGCCAGCTCATCCGCGGTAATTTTGGAGACCCAGTACTTC
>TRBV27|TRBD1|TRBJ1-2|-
CASSLGQGDYGYTF
TGTGCCAGCAGTTTGGGACAGGGGGACTATGGCTACACCTTC
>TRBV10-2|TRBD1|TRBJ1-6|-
CASRQGLDSPLHF
TGCGCCAGCAGACAGGGGTTGGATTCACCCCTCCACTTT
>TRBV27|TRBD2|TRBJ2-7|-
CASSLGLAAIYEQYF
TGTGCCAGCAGTTTGGGACTAGCGGCGATTTACGAGCAGTACTTC
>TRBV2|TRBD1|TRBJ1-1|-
CASMTGMDTEAFF
TGTGCCAGTATGACAGGGATGGACACTGAAGCTTTCTTT
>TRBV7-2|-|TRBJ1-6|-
CASSTEGVNSPLHF
TGTGCCAGCAGTACCGAGGGGGTTAATTCACCCCTCCACTTT
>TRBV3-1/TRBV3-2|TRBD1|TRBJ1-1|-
CASSQQGAVSEAFF
TGTGCCAGCAGCCAACAGGGGGCTGTGTCTGAAGCTTTCTTT
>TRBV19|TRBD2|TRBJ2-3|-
CASSSPSGSTDTQYF
TGTGCCAGTAGTAGTCCTAGCGGTAGCACAGATACGCAGTATTTT
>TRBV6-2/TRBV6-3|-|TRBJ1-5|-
CASSYEGLSNQPQHF
TGTGCCAGCAGTTACGAGGGTCTGAGCAATCAGCCCCAGCATTTT
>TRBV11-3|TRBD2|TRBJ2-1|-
CASSSVAGPAGKQFF
TGTGCCAGCAGCTCAGTAGCGGGACCTGCTGGAAAGCAGTTCTTC
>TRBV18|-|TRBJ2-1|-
CASSPGREVWNEQFF
TGTGCCAGCTCACCTGGCAGGGAAGTGTGGAATGAGCAGTTCTTC
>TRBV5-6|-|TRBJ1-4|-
CASSYSVHTNEKLFF
TGTGCCAGCAGCTACTCGGTTCACACTAATGAAAAACTGTTTTTT
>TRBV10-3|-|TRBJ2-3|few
CAIMDSLTDTQYF
TGTGCCATCATGGACAGCCTAACAGATACGCAGTATTTT
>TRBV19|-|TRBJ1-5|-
CASSIRTDYSNQPQHF
TGTGCCAGTAGTATCCGGACAGATTATAGCAATCAGCCCCAGCATTTT
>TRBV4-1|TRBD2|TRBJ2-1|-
CASRGLAIYNEQFF
TGCGCCAGCAGGGGACTAGCGATCTACAATGAGCAGTTCTTC
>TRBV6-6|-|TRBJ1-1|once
CASTLVVNTEAFF
TGTGCCAGCACCCTAGTGGTGAACACTGAAGCTTTCTTT
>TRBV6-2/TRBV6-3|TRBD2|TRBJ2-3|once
CASSQDGLAATDTQYF
TGTGCCAGCAGTCAAGACGGGCTAGCGGCCACAGATACGCAGTATTTT
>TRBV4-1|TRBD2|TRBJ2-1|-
CASSHDEASGSYNEQFF
TGCGCCAGCAGCCACGATGAGGCTAGCGGGAGCTACAATGAGCAGTTCTTC